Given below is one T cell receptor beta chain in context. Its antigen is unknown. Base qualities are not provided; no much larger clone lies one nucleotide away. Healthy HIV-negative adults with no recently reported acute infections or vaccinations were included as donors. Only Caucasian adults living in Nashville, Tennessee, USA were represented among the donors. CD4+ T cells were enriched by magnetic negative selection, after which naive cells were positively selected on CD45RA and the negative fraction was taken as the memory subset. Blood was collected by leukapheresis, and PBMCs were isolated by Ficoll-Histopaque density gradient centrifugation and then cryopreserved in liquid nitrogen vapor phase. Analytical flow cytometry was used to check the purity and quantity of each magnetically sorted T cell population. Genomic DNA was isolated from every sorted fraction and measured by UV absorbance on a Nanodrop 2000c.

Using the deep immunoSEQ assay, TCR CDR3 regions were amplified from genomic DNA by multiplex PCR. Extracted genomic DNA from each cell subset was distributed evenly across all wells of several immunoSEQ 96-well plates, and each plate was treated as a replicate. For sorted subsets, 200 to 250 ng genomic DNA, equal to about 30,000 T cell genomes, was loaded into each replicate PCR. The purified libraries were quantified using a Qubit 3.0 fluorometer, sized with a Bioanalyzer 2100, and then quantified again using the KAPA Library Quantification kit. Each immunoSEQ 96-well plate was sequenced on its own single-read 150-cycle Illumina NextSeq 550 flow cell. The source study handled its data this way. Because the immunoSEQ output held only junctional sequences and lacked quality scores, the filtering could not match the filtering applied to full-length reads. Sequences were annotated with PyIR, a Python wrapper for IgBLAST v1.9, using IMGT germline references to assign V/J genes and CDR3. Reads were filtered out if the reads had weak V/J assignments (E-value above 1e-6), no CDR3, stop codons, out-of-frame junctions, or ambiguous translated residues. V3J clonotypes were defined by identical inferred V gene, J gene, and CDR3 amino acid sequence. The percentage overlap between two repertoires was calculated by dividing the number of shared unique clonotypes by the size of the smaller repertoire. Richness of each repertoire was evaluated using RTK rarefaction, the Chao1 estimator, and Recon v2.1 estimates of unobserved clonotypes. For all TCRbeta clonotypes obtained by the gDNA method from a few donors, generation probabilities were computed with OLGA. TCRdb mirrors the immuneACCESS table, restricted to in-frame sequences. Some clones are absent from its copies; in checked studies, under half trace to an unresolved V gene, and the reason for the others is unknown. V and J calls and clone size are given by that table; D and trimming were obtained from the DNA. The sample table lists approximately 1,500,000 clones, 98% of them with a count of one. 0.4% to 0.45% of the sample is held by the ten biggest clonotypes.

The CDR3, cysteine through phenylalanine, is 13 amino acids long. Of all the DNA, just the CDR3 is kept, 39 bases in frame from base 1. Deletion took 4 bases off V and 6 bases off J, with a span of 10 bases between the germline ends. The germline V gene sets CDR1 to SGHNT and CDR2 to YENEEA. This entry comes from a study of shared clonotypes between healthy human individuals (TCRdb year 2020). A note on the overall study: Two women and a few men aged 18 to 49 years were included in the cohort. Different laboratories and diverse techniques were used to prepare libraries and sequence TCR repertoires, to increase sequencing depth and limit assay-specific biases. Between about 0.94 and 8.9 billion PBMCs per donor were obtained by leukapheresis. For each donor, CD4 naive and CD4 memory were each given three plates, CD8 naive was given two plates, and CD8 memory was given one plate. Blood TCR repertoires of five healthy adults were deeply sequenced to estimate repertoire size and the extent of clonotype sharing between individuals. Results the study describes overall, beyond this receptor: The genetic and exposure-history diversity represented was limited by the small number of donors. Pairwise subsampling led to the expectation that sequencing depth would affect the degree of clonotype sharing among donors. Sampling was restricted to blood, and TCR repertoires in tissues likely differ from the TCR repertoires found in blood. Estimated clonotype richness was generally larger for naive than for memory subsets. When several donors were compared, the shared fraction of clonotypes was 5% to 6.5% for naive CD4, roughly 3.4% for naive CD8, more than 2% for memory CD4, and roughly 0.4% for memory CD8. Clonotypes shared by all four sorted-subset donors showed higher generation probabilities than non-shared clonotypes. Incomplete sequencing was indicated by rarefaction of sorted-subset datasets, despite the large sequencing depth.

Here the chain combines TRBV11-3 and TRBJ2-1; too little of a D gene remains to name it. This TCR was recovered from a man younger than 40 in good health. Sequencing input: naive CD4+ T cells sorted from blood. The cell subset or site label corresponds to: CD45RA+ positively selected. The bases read TGTGCCAGCAGCTCCGCCTCCGTCAATGAGCAGTTCTTC. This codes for CASSSASVNEQFF. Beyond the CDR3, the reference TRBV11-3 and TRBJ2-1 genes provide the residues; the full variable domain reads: EAGVVQSPRYKIIEKKQPVAFWCNPISGHNTLYWYLQNLGQGPELLIRYENEEAVDDSQLPKDRFSAERLKGVDSTLKIQPAELGDSAVYLCASSSASVNEQFFGPGTRLTVL.